This T cell receptor beta chain appears in the sequencing data of a study of post-analysis software for immune sequencing data. Findings and caveats of the study: Controls had significantly higher normalized Chao1 diversity than multiple sclerosis patients. Pronounced co-clustering by F measure was evident among identically batched samples. About five TRBV segments appeared more often in patients than in controls, and TRBV5-6, TRBV5-1 and TRBV20-1 were among these.

There are a few counts of this clonotype. Antigen: not known. TCR beta cDNA libraries had unique molecular identifiers. T cells, about 0.9 to 10 million of them, yielded about 500,000 cDNA molecules. TCRdb independently ran MiXCR on the PCR reads; one entry per CDR3 protein. The top ten hold about 5.6% of the sample, which has about half a million distinct CDR3 sequences, around a third seen once. Germline V lookup: CDR1 LNHNV, CDR2 YYDKDF (reference sequence). The CDR3 has 15 residues. This TCR came from a girl aged 2-17 years with multiple sclerosis. V gene TRBV15 combines with J gene TRBJ2-4; D is perhaps TRBD1 or TRBD2 (6 bases each). The assigned J gene may be wrong: the sequence end matches TRBJ2-7 better. The specimen was blood. The DNA of the CDR3 is TGTGCCACCAACACCTATTGGGGGGCGGGGAACGAGCAGTACTTC. Translated: CATNTYWGAGNEQYF.